This is a list of T cell receptor beta chains from one sample in a study of cytomegalovirus exposure and HLA in healthy donors. Clones were read by immunoSEQ multiplex PCR, and TCRdb kept only the in-frame ones, dropping some. The sample shows over 200,000 clones, around 87% of them seen only once. The sequenced sample was PBMCs. The receptor set was obtained from a woman aged 18-30 years in good health and CMV-seronegative. The CDR3 runs from the conserved cysteine through the conserved F or W. The D gene is left open where the match is weak. Size is omitted from some rows. Given values are once, few, many or a class for expanded clones.

cdr3_nt,cdr3_aa,j_call,v_call,d_call,clone_size
TGTGCCATCACCTCACCCGCGGGCAATCAGCCCCAGCATTTT,CAITSPAGNQPQHF,TRBJ1-5,TRBV10-3,-,-
TGCAGCGGGCGAGTAGGGGGAACTAATGAAAAACTGTTTTTT,CSGRVGGTNEKLFF,TRBJ1-4,TRBV29-1,-,-
TGTGCCAGCAGTCCACATCTTCCCTACAATGAGCAGTTCTTC,CASSPHLPYNEQFF,TRBJ2-1,TRBV5-5,-,-
TGTGCCAGCAGTGATTTGACTAGCGGCACCTCAGATACGCAGTATTTT,CASSDLTSGTSDTQYF,TRBJ2-3,TRBV6-1,TRBD2,-
TGTGCCAGCTCTACCACGGGACACAACAACTATGGCTACACCTTC,CASSTTGHNNYGYTF,TRBJ1-2,TRBV27,-,-
TGTGCCAGCAGTTACTCTGCGACAGGGGATCAGCCCCAGCATTTT,CASSYSATGDQPQHF,TRBJ1-5,TRBV6-5,TRBD1,-
TGTGCCAGCTCACCTCGACAGGGGGATTCCTACGAGCAGTACTTC,CASSPRQGDSYEQYF,TRBJ2-7,TRBV18,TRBD1,few
TGTGCCAGCAGGGGACACTTCACCGGGGAGCTGTTTTTT,CASRGHFTGELFF,TRBJ2-2,TRBV2,-,few
TGCGCCAGCAGCTCCGCGGGGGGCACAGATACGCAGTATTTT,CASSSAGGTDTQYF,TRBJ2-3,TRBV5-1,TRBD2,-
TGCGCCAGCAGCTTGGACAACTCTGGGGCCAACGTCCTGACTTTC,CASSLDNSGANVLTF,TRBJ2-6,TRBV5-1,-,-
TGTGCCAGCAGCCAGGGGGGACAGCCCCAGCATTTT,CASSQGGQPQHF,TRBJ1-5,TRBV6-5,TRBD1,-
TGTGCCAGCAGATCACCGGGACAGGGCCTTGAAGCTTTCTTT,CASRSPGQGLEAFF,TRBJ1-1,TRBV28,TRBD1,-
TGTGCCAGCAGCCTACGATCGGGACAGGGGAGGGAGGAGCAGTACTTC,CASSLRSGQGREEQYF,TRBJ2-7,TRBV5-6,TRBD1,-
TGTGCCAGCAGCCAGGGGGGAGATACGCAGTATTTT,CASSQGGDTQYF,TRBJ2-3,TRBV13,-,-
TGCGCCAGCAGCTTGGCTGTCCACAAAGAGACCCAGTACTTC,CASSLAVHKETQYF,TRBJ2-5,TRBV5-1,-,-
TGTGCCAGCTCACAACAGGGTTTGGCAGGGAACACCGGGGAGCTGTTTTTT,CASSQQGLAGNTGELFF,TRBJ2-2,TRBV18,-,-
TGTGCCAGCAGTGAAGCACAGCGGGGGTCCTACAATGAGCAGTTCTTC,CASSEAQRGSYNEQFF,TRBJ2-1,TRBV6-1,TRBD2,few
TGCGCCAGCAGCCCCAGTGGAGGGGCAGTTCGGAACACTGAAGCTTTCTTT,CASSPSGGAVRNTEAFF,TRBJ1-1,TRBV5-1,-,-
TGTGCCAGCAGCTTAATGCGGAACACCGGGGAGCTGTTTTTT,CASSLMRNTGELFF,TRBJ2-2,TRBV7-2,-,few
TGTGCCAGCAGCTTAGAACCGGGGTTCACTGAGCAGTTCTTC,CASSLEPGFTEQFF,TRBJ2-1,TRBV7-2,-,-
TGTGCCAGCAGCAGACAGGCTATGAACACTGAAGCTTTCTTT,CASSRQAMNTEAFF,TRBJ1-1,TRBV5-5,-,-
TGTGCCAGCAGCCCGGACAGGGCGAGCTCCTACGAGCAGTACTTC,CASSPDRASSYEQYF,TRBJ2-7,TRBV27,TRBD1,-
TGTGCCACCAGCACTGGAGCCGGGGGTGGCTACACCTTC,CATSTGAGGGYTF,TRBJ1-2,TRBV15,-,once
TGTGCCAGCCTATTTGGCGGGGGGCCAAATGAGCAGTTCTTC,CASLFGGGPNEQFF,TRBJ2-1,TRBV2,TRBD2,-
TGCAGTGTCCGACACACGGGGGCCCAGCATTTT,CSVRHTGAQHF,TRBJ1-5,TRBV20-1,-,-
TGTGCCAGTAGCGCCGGGACAGGGTACCAGCCCCAGCATTTT,CASSAGTGYQPQHF,TRBJ1-5,TRBV19,TRBD1,-
TGCGCCAGCAGCTTGGTGGCAGGGGGCAGCTATGGCTACACCTTC,CASSLVAGGSYGYTF,TRBJ1-2,TRBV5-1,TRBD1,-
TGTGCCAGCAGTCCAGCGGGGGGTCCTTGGACCCAGTACTTC,CASSPAGGPWTQYF,TRBJ2-5,TRBV27,TRBD2,-
TGTGCCAGCAGTGGCCCATCTAACACTGAAGCTTTCTTT,CASSGPSNTEAFF,TRBJ1-1,TRBV6-5,-,-
TGTGCCAGCAGTTACCGGGCAGGGGAGACAGATACGCAGTATTTT,CASSYRAGETDTQYF,TRBJ2-3,TRBV6-5,-,-
TGTGCCAGCAGCTCTGGCGGGGGCGAGCAGTTCTTC,CASSSGGGEQFF,TRBJ2-1,TRBV9,-,once
TGTGCCAGCAAAGGGGATTCACCCCTCCACTTT,CASKGDSPLHF,TRBJ1-6,TRBV2,-,few